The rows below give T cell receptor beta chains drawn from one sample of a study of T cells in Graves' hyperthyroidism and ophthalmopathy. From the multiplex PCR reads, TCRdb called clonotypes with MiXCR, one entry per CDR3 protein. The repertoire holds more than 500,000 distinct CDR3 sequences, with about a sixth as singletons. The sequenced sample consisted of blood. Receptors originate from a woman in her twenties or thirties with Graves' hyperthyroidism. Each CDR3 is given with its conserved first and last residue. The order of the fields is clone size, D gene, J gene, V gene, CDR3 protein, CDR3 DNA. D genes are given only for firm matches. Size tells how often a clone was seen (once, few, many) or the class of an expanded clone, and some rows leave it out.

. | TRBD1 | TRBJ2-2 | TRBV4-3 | CASSQDLTGKGGELFF | TGCGCCAGCAGCCAAGATTTGACAGGGAAGGGCGGGGAGCTGTTTTTT
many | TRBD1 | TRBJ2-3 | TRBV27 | CASSWGTELDTQYF | TGTGCCAGCAGTTGGGGGACAGAATTAGATACGCAGTATTTT
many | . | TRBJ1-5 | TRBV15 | CATSQKQGYNQPQHF | TGTGCCACCAGCCAGAAGCAGGGGTACAATCAGCCCCAGCATTTT
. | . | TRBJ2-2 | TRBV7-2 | CASSLASWGELFF | TGTGCCAGCAGCTTAGCTAGTTGGGGGGAGCTGTTTTTT
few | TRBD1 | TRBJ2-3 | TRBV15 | CATSRVPALRDRGADTQYF | TGTGCCACCAGCAGAGTTCCTGCCCTCCGGGACAGGGGGGCAGATACGCAGTATTTT
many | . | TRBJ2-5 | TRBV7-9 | CASSLSEQETQYF | TGTGCCAGCAGCTTGAGCGAGCAAGAGACCCAGTACTTC
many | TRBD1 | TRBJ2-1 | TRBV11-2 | CASSPDRDNEQFF | TGTGCCAGCAGCCCAGACAGGGACAATGAGCAGTTCTTC
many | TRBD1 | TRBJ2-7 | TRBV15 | CATSRDSGTGLRYEQYF | TGTGCCACCAGCAGAGATTCCGGGACAGGGCTGCGGTACGAGCAGTACTTC
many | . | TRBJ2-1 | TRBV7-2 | CASSLRRGVNEQFF | TGTGCCAGCAGCTTACGGCGCGGGGTCAATGAGCAGTTCTTC
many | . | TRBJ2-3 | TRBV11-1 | CASSPQVSTDTQYF | TGTGCCAGCAGCCCCCAGGTTAGCACAGATACGCAGTATTTT
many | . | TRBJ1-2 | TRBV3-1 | CASSQAKRSGYTF | TGTGCCAGCAGCCAAGCCAAACGGAGTGGCTACACCTTC
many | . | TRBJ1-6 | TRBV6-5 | CASSYEAGGNSPLHF | TGTGCCAGCAGTTACGAGGCTGGGGGCAATTCACCCCTCCACTTT
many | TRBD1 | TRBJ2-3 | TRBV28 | CASSFHQGASTDTQYF | TGTGCCAGCAGTTTCCACCAGGGGGCGAGCACAGATACGCAGTATTTT
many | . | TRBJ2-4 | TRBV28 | CASREAPRGNIQYF | TGTGCCAGCAGGGAGGCCCCTCGGGGAAACATTCAGTACTTC
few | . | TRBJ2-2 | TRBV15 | CATSRGPDTGELFF | TGTGCCACCAGCAGGGGACCCGACACCGGGGAGCTGTTTTTT
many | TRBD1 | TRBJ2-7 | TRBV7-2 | CASSSYRQGDYEQYF | TGTGCCAGCAGCTCCTACAGACAGGGGGACTACGAGCAGTACTTC
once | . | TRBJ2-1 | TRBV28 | CASSLQVNNEQFF | TGTGCCAGCAGTTTACAGGTGAACAATGAGCAGTTCTTC
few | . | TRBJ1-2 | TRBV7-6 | CASSLRGSGYTF | TGTGCCAGCAGCTTAAGGGGTAGTGGCTACACCTTC
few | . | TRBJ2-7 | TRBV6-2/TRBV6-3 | CASSYSRDSGYEQYF | TGTGCCAGCAGTTACTCGCGGGACAGTGGCTACGAGCAGTACTTC
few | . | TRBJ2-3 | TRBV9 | CASSARQGTDTQYF | TGTGCCAGCAGCGCCCGACAGGGCACAGATACGCAGTATTTT
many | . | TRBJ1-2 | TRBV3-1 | CASSQQQTNYGYTF | TGTGCCAGCAGCCAACAGCAAACTAACTATGGCTACACCTTC
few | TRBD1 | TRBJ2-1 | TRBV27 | CASSSLTGLTNNEQFF | TGTGCCAGCAGTTCGCTGACAGGGCTCACTAACAATGAGCAGTTCTTC
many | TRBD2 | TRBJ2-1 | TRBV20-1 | CSAHQSGRSYNEQFF | TGCAGTGCTCACCAGAGCGGGAGGTCCTACAATGAGCAGTTCTTC
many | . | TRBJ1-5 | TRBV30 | CAWSVRFNQPQHF | TGTGCCTGGAGTGTCCGGTTCAATCAGCCCCAGCATTTT
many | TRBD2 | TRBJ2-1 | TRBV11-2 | CASSSYTSGNWNEQFF | TGTGCCAGCAGCTCCTACACTAGCGGGAACTGGAATGAGCAGTTCTTC
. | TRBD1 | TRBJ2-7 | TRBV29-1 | CSVLGTGGSEQYF | TGCAGCGTTCTCGGGACAGGGGGATCCGAGCAGTACTTC
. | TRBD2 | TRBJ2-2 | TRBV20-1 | CSARDERGAGELFF | TGCAGTGCTAGAGATGAGCGGGGCGCCGGGGAGCTGTTTTTT
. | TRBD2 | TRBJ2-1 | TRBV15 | CATSARPQREKEQFF | TGTGCCACCAGCGCACGCCCTCAGCGGGAGAAAGAGCAGTTCTTC
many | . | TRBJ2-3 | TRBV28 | CASSLTRGGLVTDTQYF | TGTGCCAGCAGTCTGACCCGCGGGGGCTTGGTCACAGATACGCAGTATTTT
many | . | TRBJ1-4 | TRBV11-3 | CASSLEGTTNEKLFF | TGTGCCAGCAGCTTAGAGGGGACAACTAATGAAAAACTGTTTTTT
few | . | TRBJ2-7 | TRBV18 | CASSRLDADEQYF | TGTGCCAGCTCACGACTGGACGCGGACGAGCAGTACTTC
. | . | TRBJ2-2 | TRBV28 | CASWTYREGGELFF | TGTGCCAGCTGGACGTACAGGGAGGGCGGGGAGCTGTTTTTT
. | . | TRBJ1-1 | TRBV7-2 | CASSPRGGSMNTGAFF | TGTGCCAGCAGCCCTAGGGGGGGGTCCATGAACACTGGAGCTTTCTTT
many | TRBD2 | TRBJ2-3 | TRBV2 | CASTLAVPTDTQYF | TGTGCCAGCACGCTAGCGGTTCCCACAGATACGCAGTATTTT
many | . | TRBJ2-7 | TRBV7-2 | CASSLARYEQYF | TGTGCCAGCAGCTTAGCGAGGTACGAGCAGTACTTC
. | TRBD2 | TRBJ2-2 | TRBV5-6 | CASSGGLAGDVWELFF | TGTGCCAGCAGCGGCGGACTAGCGGGAGACGTCTGGGAGCTGTTTTTT
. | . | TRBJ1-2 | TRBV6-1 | CASSEWRRGRNYGYTF | TGTGCCAGCAGTGAATGGCGAAGGGGAAGAAACTATGGCTACACCTTC
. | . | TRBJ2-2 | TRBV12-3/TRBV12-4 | CASSMTVPGELFF | TGTGCCAGCAGCATGACGGTCCCCGGGGAGCTGTTTTTT
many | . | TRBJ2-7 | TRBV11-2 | CASSLENSHEQYF | TGTGCCAGCAGCTTAGAGAACAGCCACGAGCAGTACTTC
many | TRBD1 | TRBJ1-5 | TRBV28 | CASSGITGTEFLEPQHF | TGTGCCAGCAGCGGGATCACCGGGACAGAGTTTTTAGAGCCCCAGCATTTT
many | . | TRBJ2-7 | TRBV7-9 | CASTGNSYEQYF | TGTGCCAGCACTGGTAACTCCTACGAGCAGTACTTC
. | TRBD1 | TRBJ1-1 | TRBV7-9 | CASSFYRGRDTEAFF | TGTGCCAGCAGCTTTTACAGGGGGCGGGACACTGAAGCTTTCTTT
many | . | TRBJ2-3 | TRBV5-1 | CASSLEGTDTQYF | TGCGCCAGCAGCTTGGAGGGCACAGATACGCAGTATTTT
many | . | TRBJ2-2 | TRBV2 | CASSGRNTGELFF | TGTGCCAGCAGTGGAAGGAACACCGGGGAGCTGTTTTTT
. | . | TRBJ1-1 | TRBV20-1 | CSAGTLNTEAFF | TGCAGTGCCGGGACCCTGAACACTGAAGCTTTCTTT
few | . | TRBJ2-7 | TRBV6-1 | CASSYVQPLKGEQYF | TGTGCCAGCAGTTATGTCCAGCCCTTAAAGGGCGAGCAGTACTTC
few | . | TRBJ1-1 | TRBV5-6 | CASSLGQGSEAFF | TGTGCCAGCAGCTTGGGGCAGGGGTCTGAAGCTTTCTTT